Below, 26 T cell receptor beta chains from the same sample are listed, as sequenced in a study of T-cell memory formation after mild COVID-19. TCRdb reprocessed the 5' RACE reads via MiXCR and lists one record per CDR3 protein. This table has around 370,000 distinct CDR3 sequences, roughly 20% appearing once. Sequencing input: PBMCs or a T cell subset sorted from them (not recorded which). The receptors stem from an adult woman who had mild COVID-19 (a few samples of this study predate the infection). Cell type and time point are not known.

This clonotype came up a few times. The chain has TRBV5-1 and TRBJ2-3; 9 bases line up with TRBD2. V was pared by 4 bases and J by 2 bases, with 8 bases of the junction left unmatched. CDR1 and CDR2 (germline): SGHRS, YFSETQ. This CDR3 is built from 16 residues. The CDR3 DNA reads TGCGCCAGCAGCCTCATAGCGGGGGCCGTCACAGATACGCAGTATTTT. This codes for CASSLIAGAVTDTQYF.

This clonotype was observed many times. The J gene is TRBJ1-1, the V gene TRBV19; D possibly corresponds to TRBD1 (6 bases). Germline V gives CDR1 LNHDA, CDR2 SQIVND (reference sequence). This CDR3 is 18 amino acids long. Trimming shortened V by 2 bases and J by 0 bases, and 19 bases separated the two germline ends. CDR3 region: CASSILAGAMMLNTEAFF. The CDR3 nucleotides read TGTGCCAGTAGTATATTGGCAGGGGCTATGATGTTGAACACTGAAGCTTTCTTT.

This clonotype has a handful of counts. The chain employs TRBV20-1 and TRBJ2-7, with 8 nucleotides matching TRBD2. The germline V gene encodes CDR1 DFQATT and CDR2 SNEGSKA (reference sequence). J was trimmed by 1 base and V by 2 bases; bases with no gene match: 7. The CDR3 loop spans 15 amino acids. The CDR3 is CSARTTSGPSYEQYF. The CDR3 nucleotides are TGCAGTGCTAGAACCACTAGCGGCCCGTCCTACGAGCAGTACTTC.

This clonotype was picked up a small number of times. The chain is built from TRBV19 and TRBJ1-5, with D possibly matching TRBD1 (5 bases). Deletions cut 4 bases from V and 1 base from J, with 14 bases between. The CDR3 has 16 residues. Per the germline V gene, CDR1 is LNHDA and CDR2 is SQIVND (reference sequence). The CDR3 is CASSRTPPGSNQPQHF. Written as DNA, the CDR3 is TGTGCCAGTAGTAGGACACCCCCCGGGAGCAATCAGCCCCAGCATTTT.

The chain links TRBV5-1 to TRBJ2-1, with 8 bases that match TRBD1. Trimming removed 1 base from V and 8 bases from J; junction bases left unmatched: 11. The CDR3 is 16 residues long. Germline V lookup: CDR1 SGHRS, CDR2 YFSETQ. CDR3 loop: CASSLPKTGVRHEQFF. As DNA, the CDR3 is TGCGCCAGCAGCTTGCCTAAGACAGGGGTGAGGCATGAGCAGTTCTTC.

This sequence joins TRBV29-1 and TRBJ2-5; 13 bases line up with TRBD2. The CDR3 is 19 amino acids. Germline V gene lookup returns CDR1 SQVTM and CDR2 ANQGSEA. V gave up 3 bases and J gave up 0 bases; unmatched junction bases: 13. CDR3 nucleotide sequence: TGCAGCGTTGAGCTGACTAGCGGGGGGCCGGGTCCGTACCAAGAGACCCAGTACTTC. Its translation: CSVELTSGGPGPYQETQYF.

This clonotype was counted between two and nine times. The chain combines TRBV5-1 with TRBJ2-7; D perhaps matches TRBD2 (5 bases). The germline gives CDR1 SGHRS, CDR2 YFSETQ. V lost 4 bases, J lost 8 bases, and 13 bases lay in between. This CDR3 has 12 residues. DNA for the CDR3: TGCGCCAGCAGCCCTCGAGGGATTCAGCAGTACTTC. Protein sequence: CASSPRGIQQYF.

This clonotype was counted at least ten times. V is TRBV4-3 and J is TRBJ2-7; TRBD2 matches at 8 bases. This CDR3 contains 16 residues. Per the germline V gene, CDR1 is LGHNA and CDR2 is YSLEER. The V and J ends lost 1 base and 0 bases, in that order; junction bases with no gene match: 5. The CDR3 DNA is TGCGCCAGCAGCCAAGTCGCGGGAGGCCACTCCTACGAGCAGTACTTC. It translates to CASSQVAGGHSYEQYF.

This clonotype was counted at least ten times. The genes are TRBV7-6 and TRBJ2-7; possibly TRBD1 for D (5 bases). This CDR3 contains 14 residues. The V end was cut by 1 base, the J end by 2 bases, with 9 bases between. Germline lookup yields CDR1 SGHVS and CDR2 FNYEAQ. The CDR3 DNA is TGTGCCAGCAGCTTAGTAACAGGAGCCTACGAGCAGTACTTC. It encodes CASSLVTGAYEQYF.

The chain joins TRBV28 to TRBJ2-2, with D perhaps matching TRBD2 (6 bases). With 2 bases removed from V and 7 bases from J, the gap between germline ends came to 11 bases. The CDR3 has 14 residues. Germline assignment: CDR1 MDHEN and CDR2 SYDVKM. The CDR3 DNA follows: TGTGCCAGCAGTTTAAGGACGGGAGACGGGGAGCTGTTTTTT. It yields the protein CASSLRTGDGELFF.

This clonotype was observed a few times. J is TRBJ2-3 and V is TRBV29-1, with TRBD1 identical over 7 bases. The germline V gene has CDR1 SQVTM and CDR2 ANQGSEA. The CDR3 is made up of 14 amino acids. Losses at the gene ends were 6 bases for V and 1 base for J; bases not matched to a gene: 7. CDR3 residues: CSVDRPQGTDTQYF. CDR3 DNA: TGCAGCGTGGACAGGCCACAGGGCACAGATACGCAGTATTTT.

The chain is built from TRBV5-1 and TRBJ1-1; possible D gene TRBD1, 6 bases. CDR3 length equals 16 residues. CDR1 is SGHRS and CDR2 is YFSETQ in the germline V gene. Between the trimmed V and J ends, which lost 7 bases and 1 base, there was a span of 20 bases. In DNA form, the CDR3 reads TGCGCCAGCCTTCTCTCACCGGGACACCCGAACACTGAAGCTTTCTTT. Translating gives CASLLSPGHPNTEAFF.

The gene calls are TRBV18 and TRBJ2-3; D unresolved. This CDR3 contains 14 residues. Trimming took off 5 bases at V and 0 bases at J, with 9 bases between the two ends. Germline V gene lookup returns CDR1 KGHSH and CDR2 LQKENI. CDR3 loop: CASSKVPSTDTQYF. DNA of the CDR3: TGTGCCAGCTCAAAAGTGCCTAGCACAGATACGCAGTATTTT. Based on the CDR3 plus reference TRBV18 and TRBJ2-3, the full variable domain is NAGVMQNPRHLVRRRGQEARLRCSPMKGHSHVYWYRQLPEEGLKFMVYLQKENIIDESGMPKERFSAEFPKEGPSILRIQQVVRGDSAAYFCASSKVPSTDTQYFGPGTRLTVL.

The rearrangement uses TRBV6-2 or TRBV6-3 and TRBJ2-7; 10 bases agree with TRBD2. Germline CDR1 is MNHEY and CDR2 is SVGEGT. V shed 5 bases and J 0 bases; nucleotides not matched to a gene: 7. The CDR3 length is 16 residues. The DNA of the CDR3 is TGTGCCAGCAGTCACCTATCTAGCGGGAGCTCCTACGAGCAGTACTTC. It translates to CASSHLSSGSSYEQYF.

The chain carries TRBV20-1 and TRBJ2-3, with 8 bases matching TRBD1. The CDR3 has 17 residues. Germline V gene data show CDR1 as DFQATT and CDR2 as SNEGSKA (reference sequence). V was pared by 0 bases and J by 2 bases, with 10 bases of the junction left unmatched. The CDR3 protein is CSARDHWTGHYTDTQYF. The DNA for the CDR3 is TGCAGTGCTAGAGATCATTGGACAGGGCATTACACAGATACGCAGTATTTT.

The chain is built from TRBV28 and TRBJ2-3; 8 nucleotides agree with TRBD2. V was clipped by 5 bases and J by 0 bases; unmatched bases: 7. Germline loops: CDR1 MDHEN, CDR2 SYDVKM. This CDR3 has 16 residues. DNA of the CDR3: TGTGCCAGCAGTGGTACTAGCGGTCCTAGCACAGATACGCAGTATTTT. The encoded protein is CASSGTSGPSTDTQYF. Full variable domain (rest looked up from reference TRBV28 and TRBJ2-3): DVKVTQSSRYLVKRTGEKVFLECVQDMDHENMFWYRQDPGLGLRLIYFSYDVKMKEKGDIPEGYSVSREKKERFSLILESASTNQTSMYLCASSGTSGPSTDTQYFGPGTRLTVL.

The rearrangement joins TRBV7-9 to TRBJ1-1; 8 positions match TRBD1. The V gene's germline CDR1 is SEHNR and CDR2 FQNEAQ (reference sequence). The CDR3 extends over 19 amino acids. Losses at the gene ends were 1 base for V and 0 bases for J; bases not matched to a gene: 13. CDR3 amino acids: CASSLGVGAGGWLNTEAFF. Here the CDR3 DNA reads TGTGCCAGCAGCTTAGGGGTCGGGGCAGGGGGCTGGCTGAACACTGAAGCTTTCTTT. Drawing the rest from reference TRBV7-9 and TRBJ1-1, the complete variable domain is DTGVSQNPRHKITKRGQNVTFRCDPISEHNRLYWYRQTLGQGPEFLTYFQNEAQLEKSRLLSDRFSAERPKGSFSTLEIQRTEQGDSAMYLCASSLGVGAGGWLNTEAFFGQGTRLTVV.

The rearrangement uses TRBV7-2 and TRBJ2-5, with 7 bases that match TRBD2. V lost 4 bases, J lost 9 bases, and 8 bases stayed unmatched. Germline V gene lookup returns CDR1 SGHTA and CDR2 FQGNSA. The CDR3 extends over 13 amino acids. Here the CDR3 DNA reads TGTGCCAGCAGCTCGGACTTCCGGGGGGCCCAGTACTTC. Translated: CASSSDFRGAQYF.

This clonotype was found a few times. V is TRBV7-9 and J is TRBJ1-1, with 10 bases matching TRBD1. Germline V gene data show CDR1 as SEHNR and CDR2 as FQNEAQ (reference sequence). This CDR3 comprises 15 residues. The J segment lost 4 bases and the V segment lost 4 bases, leaving 6 bases of the junction unmatched. CDR3 loop: CASSSTGGRSTEAFF. The DNA for the CDR3 is TGTGCCAGCAGCTCGACAGGGGGCCGGAGCACTGAAGCTTTCTTT.

The gene calls are TRBV18 and TRBJ2-7, with 9 bases that match TRBD1. V trimming: 3 bases; J trimming: 3 bases; junction bases outside the gene matches: 6. The germline gives CDR1 KGHSH, CDR2 LQKENI. The CDR3 is 15 residues long. This chain's CDR3 is CASSPEGQGDYEQYF. DNA of the CDR3: TGTGCCAGCTCACCTGAGGGACAGGGTGACTACGAGCAGTACTTC. The entire variable domain, with the rest obtained from reference TRBV18 and TRBJ2-7, is as follows: NAGVMQNPRHLVRRRGQEARLRCSPMKGHSHVYWYRQLPEEGLKFMVYLQKENIIDESGMPKERFSAEFPKEGPSILRIQQVVRGDSAAYFCASSPEGQGDYEQYFGPGTRLTVT.

This clonotype was found a few times. V is TRBV7-9 and J is TRBJ2-7; D gene uncertain. The V end was cut by 1 base, the J end by 0 bases, with 4 bases between. Germline CDR1 SEHNR, CDR2 FQNEAQ (reference sequence). The CDR3 covers 13 residues. Here the CDR3 DNA reads TGTGCCAGCAGCTTAGGTCTCTCCTACGAGCAGTACTTC. Encoded protein: CASSLGLSYEQYF.

The chain combines TRBV7-9 with TRBJ1-1; D call uncertain. Germline V gives CDR1 SEHNR, CDR2 FQNEAQ (reference sequence). V was cut by 1 base and J by 6 bases, with 9 bases left in between. The CDR3 extends over 13 amino acids. This CDR3 is CASSLEGQPEAFF. CDR3 nucleotides: TGTGCCAGCAGCTTAGAGGGTCAGCCTGAAGCTTTCTTT.

V and J are TRBV18 and TRBJ1-5; perhaps TRBD1 as D (6 bases). This CDR3 has 14 amino acids. Trimming took 5 bases from V and 3 from J, leaving 11 bases between them. Germline CDR1 KGHSH, CDR2 LQKENI. The CDR3 region is CASSGGAFNQPQHF. The CDR3 DNA reads as TGTGCCAGCTCAGGGGGGGCTTTCAATCAGCCCCAGCATTTT.

This clonotype was observed a few times. The chain links TRBV6-6 to TRBJ2-5; D is ambiguous. The CDR3 totals 13 residues. V lost 6 bases to trimming and J lost 5 bases, with 13 bases between them. Looked up from germline, CDR1 is MNHNY and CDR2 is SVGAGI (reference sequence). CDR3 nucleotide sequence: TGTGCCAGCAGCCGACATATTGGCGAGACCCAGTACTTC. This gives the protein CASSRHIGETQYF.

V is TRBV3-1 and J is TRBJ2-5, with D unclear. Per the germline V gene, CDR1 is LGHDT and CDR2 is YNNKEL (reference sequence). This CDR3 is built from 15 residues. V gave up 0 bases and J gave up 2 bases, with 10 bases separating them. This CDR3 reads CASSQDWGTQETQYF. The CDR3 DNA reads TGTGCCAGCAGCCAAGACTGGGGAACGCAAGAGACCCAGTACTTC.

In this sample, this clonotype turned up once. V usage is TRBV25-1 and J usage is TRBJ1-5, with TRBD1 identical over 7 bases. V shed 3 bases, J shed 4 bases, and the junction held 9 bases outside the gene matches. This CDR3 spans 16 amino acids. Germline V gene data show CDR1 as MGHDK and CDR2 as SYGVNS. CDR3: CASSDKETGSNQPQHF. In DNA, the CDR3 is TGTGCCAGCAGTGACAAGGAGACAGGGTCGAATCAGCCCCAGCATTTT.